These 29 T cell receptor beta chains came from one sample sequenced in a study of T cell changes during pregnancy in multiple sclerosis. The assay was immunoSEQ multiplex PCR, and TCRdb's table has in-frame clones only and misses some. The data hold tens of thousands of clones, with approximately 95% observed a single time. Source: CD4+ T cells from peripheral blood mononuclear cells, taken after pregnancy. These receptors came from a female donor with multiple sclerosis, enrolled in a pregnancy study.

The chain recombines TRBV30 with TRBJ2-3, with D perhaps matching TRBD2 (6 bases). With 4 bases removed from V and 7 bases from J, the gap between germline ends came to 12 bases. The CDR3 contains 12 residues. Per germline, CDR1 GTSNPN and CDR2 SVGIG (reference sequence). CDR3 residues: CAWMNGGNTQYF. CDR3 sequence (DNA): TGTGCCTGGATGAATGGAGGGAATACGCAGTATTTT.

The V and J genes are TRBV4-2 and TRBJ2-7; the match to TRBD1 covers 7 bases. Germline CDR1 and CDR2: LGHNA and YNFKEQ. The CDR3 spans 15 residues. V gave up 4 bases and J gave up 2 bases; unmatched junction bases: 8. The CDR3 here is CASSPSGTVPYEQYF. DNA of the CDR3: TGTGCCAGCAGCCCCTCCGGGACAGTCCCCTACGAGCAGTACTTC.

V usage is TRBV30 and J usage is TRBJ2-7; TRBD2 is a possible D gene (6 bases). V gave up 2 bases and J gave up 4 bases, with 18 bases separating them. Germline V gene lookup returns CDR1 GTSNPN and CDR2 SVGIG (reference sequence). The CDR3 has 15 residues. The CDR3 DNA reads TGTGCCTGGAGTACCCGGAGGGAATTAGGTTACGAGCAGTACTTC. The encoded protein is CAWSTRRELGYEQYF.

The V gene is TRBV4-2, the J gene TRBJ2-1; weak D call: TRBD1 (6 bases). Looked up from germline, CDR1 is LGHNA and CDR2 is YNFKEQ. This CDR3 is 13 amino acids long. V was shortened by 1 base and J by 9 bases, with 10 bases between the two germline ends. This CDR3 reads CASSQGGQIEQFF. CDR3 bases: TGTGCCAGCAGCCAAGGGGGACAAATTGAGCAGTTCTTC.

This chain uses TRBV18 with TRBJ2-5, with 12 bases aligning to TRBD2. Unmatched junction bases numbered 6, after V lost 3 bases and J lost 4 bases. Germline loops: CDR1 KGHSH, CDR2 LQKENI. The CDR3 extends over 16 amino acids. For the CDR3, the DNA is TGTGCCAGCTCACCGCGACTAGCGGGAGACGGAGAGACCCAGTACTTC. Translation gives CASSPRLAGDGETQYF.

The J gene is TRBJ2-7, the V gene TRBV7-9; 9 bases agree with TRBD1. The CDR3 length is 15 residues. Germline CDR1 SEHNR, CDR2 FQNEAQ (reference sequence). V dropped 5 bases and J dropped 5; count of bases not matched to a gene: 10. The CDR3 spells CASSGRDRDNNEQYF. CDR3 nucleotide sequence: TGTGCCAGCAGCGGCCGGGACAGGGATAATAACGAGCAGTACTTC.

The chain carries TRBV12-5 and TRBJ1-2; tentatively, D is TRBD1 (5 bases). The CDR3 runs to 13 residues. The V end lost 6 bases, the J end lost 7 bases, and 15 bases lay between the germline ends. Per the germline V gene, CDR1 is LGHNT and CDR2 is FRNRAP. The CDR3 region is CASGTQGLSGYTF. The CDR3 region has the DNA TGTGCTAGTGGAACCCAGGGTTTAAGTGGCTACACCTTC.

The J gene is TRBJ2-2, the V gene TRBV2, with TRBD1 identical over 8 bases. The CDR3 covers 14 residues. Germline V gene data show CDR1 as SNHLY and CDR2 as FYNNEI. The V and J ends lost 6 bases and 8 bases, in that order; junction bases with no gene match: 8. The CDR3 region has the DNA TGTGCCAGCAGCCCCAGGACAGGGTCTGGGGAGCTGTTTTTT. Translating gives CASSPRTGSGELFF.

The rearrangement links TRBV5-1 to TRBJ2-3; no clear D. This CDR3 spans 13 amino acids. The V gene's germline CDR1 is SGHRS and CDR2 YFSETQ. Trimming shortened V by 0 bases and J by 4 bases, and 6 bases separated the two germline ends. The CDR3 is CASSLGRSDTQYF. The CDR3 DNA sequence: TGCGCCAGCAGCTTGGGCAGATCAGATACGCAGTATTTT.

V usage is TRBV11-2 and J usage is TRBJ2-1; the match to TRBD2 covers 9 bases. Germline-derived CDR1 and CDR2 are SGHAT and FQNNGV. The ends lost 4 bases at V and 2 bases at J; junction bases unmatched: 6. CDR3 size: 16 residues. The CDR3 bases are TGTGCCAGCAGCTCCCTCATAGCGGGGGCCTACAATGAGCAGTTCTTC. It translates to CASSSLIAGAYNEQFF.

This sequence joins TRBV7-3 and TRBJ2-2, with D perhaps matching TRBD1 (6 bases). V dropped 4 bases and J dropped 4 bases, with 16 bases sitting between them. The CDR3 runs to 16 residues. Per germline, CDR1 SGHTA and CDR2 FQGTGA. CDR3 region: CASSYEGGGGTGELFF. The CDR3, as DNA: TGTGCCAGCAGCTACGAAGGGGGTGGGGGCACCGGGGAGCTGTTTTTT.

This chain connects TRBV28 to TRBJ1-2, with no clear D. V shed 2 bases and J shed 4 bases, with 5 bases lying between them. CDR3 length equals 12 residues. Germline values: CDR1 MDHEN, CDR2 SYDVKM. CDR3 sequence: CASSLQAYGYTF. CDR3 DNA: TGTGCCAGCAGTTTACAGGCCTATGGCTACACCTTC.

This chain links TRBV5-4 with TRBJ1-4; 7 nucleotides align to TRBD1. The CDR3 loop spans 15 amino acids. Looked up from germline, CDR1 is SGHNT and CDR2 is YYREEE (reference sequence). V trimming: 0 bases; J trimming: 2 bases; junction bases outside the gene matches: 1. CDR3 sequence: CASSLEGQTNEKLFF. The CDR3 nucleotides read TGTGCCAGCAGCTTGGAGGGACAGACTAATGAAAAACTGTTTTTT.

This sequence joins TRBV28 and TRBJ2-7; D not certain. The CDR3 contains 13 residues. Germline-derived CDR1 and CDR2 are MDHEN and SYDVKM. V lost 7 bases and J 1 base, leaving 11 bases between the germline ends. CDR3: CASITRSSYEQYF. The CDR3 nucleotides are TGTGCCAGCATTACGAGGTCTTCCTACGAGCAGTACTTC.

V and J are TRBV19 and TRBJ1-2; TRBD1 is a possible D gene (6 bases). The germline V gene encodes CDR1 LNHDA and CDR2 SQIVND (reference sequence). Trimming removed 6 bases at V and 5 bases at J, with 16 bases between. This CDR3 spans 14 amino acids. CDR3 bases: TGTGCCAGTAGAACAGGGACGTCTTGGTATGGCTACACCTTC. Protein product: CASRTGTSWYGYTF.

This clone came up once. The V call is TRBV19, the J call TRBJ2-7; 8 bases are shared with TRBD1. The CDR3 runs to 14 residues. The germline V gene has CDR1 LNHDA and CDR2 SQIVND (reference sequence). With V trimmed by 1 base and J by 6 bases, 5 bases remained unmatched. CDR3 DNA sequence: TGTGCCAGTAGTATAGGAACAGGGGGAATCGAGCAGTACTTC. Translation: CASSIGTGGIEQYF. The variable domain in full, completed from reference TRBV19 and TRBJ2-7, reads DGGITQSPKYLFRKEGQNVTLSCEQNLNHDAMYWYRQDPGQGLRLIYYSQIVNDFQKGDIAEGYSVSREKKESFPLTVTSAQKNPTAFYLCASSIGTGGIEQYFGPGTRLTVT.

V gene TRBV18 combines with J gene TRBJ1-5; D ambiguous. Trimming shortened V by 8 bases and J by 0 bases, and 8 bases separated the two germline ends. Looked up from germline, CDR1 is KGHSH and CDR2 is LQKENI. CDR3 length: 13 residues. CDR3 protein: CASTVGSNQPQHF. The CDR3 region has the DNA TGTGCCAGCACGGTCGGTAGCAATCAGCCCCAGCATTTT.

The chain uses TRBV19 and TRBJ2-7; 7 bases are shared with TRBD2. Germline V gene data show CDR1 as LNHDA and CDR2 as SQIVND (reference sequence). V shed 4 bases, J shed 6 bases, and the junction held 6 bases outside the gene matches. The CDR3 is 13 amino acids. CDR3 region: CASSRQTSSEQYF. CDR3 sequence (DNA): TGTGCCAGTAGTAGACAGACTAGCTCCGAGCAGTACTTC.

Here the CDR3 DNA reads TGTGCCAGCAGCTCGTCCGGGACAGGGAGCCATGAGCAGTTCTTC. The encoded protein is CASSSSGTGSHEQFF. The chain combines TRBV11-3 with TRBJ2-1; 9 bases align to TRBD1. The CDR3 has 15 residues. With V trimmed by 4 bases and J by 8 bases, 9 bases remained unmatched. Germline V gene lookup returns CDR1 SGHNT and CDR2 YENEEA.

The chain employs TRBV15 and TRBJ2-2, with D perhaps matching TRBD1 (6 bases). CDR1 and CDR2 from the germline V gene are LNHNV and YYDKDF (reference sequence). V lost 3 bases and J lost 5, with 10 bases in between. This CDR3 has 14 residues. Here the CDR3 reads CATSSLTGTGELFF. CDR3 DNA sequence: TGTGCCACCAGCAGCTTAACAGGGACCGGGGAGCTGTTTTTT. The variable domain in full, completed from reference TRBV15 and TRBJ2-2, reads DAMVIQNPRYQVTQFGKPVTLSCSQTLNHNVMYWYQQKSSQAPKLLFHYYDKDFNNEADTPDNFQSRRPNTSFCFLDIRSPGLGDTAMYLCATSSLTGTGELFFGEGSRLTVL.

The gene calls are TRBV5-1 and TRBJ2-1, with TRBD1 matching over 9 bases. The CDR3 is 16 amino acids. V lost 2 bases, J lost 4 bases, and 7 bases stayed unmatched. Germline V gives CDR1 SGHRS, CDR2 YFSETQ. The CDR3 sequence: CASSLQGAGGYNEQFF. The CDR3 region has the DNA TGCGCCAGCAGCTTACAGGGGGCGGGCGGGTACAATGAGCAGTTCTTC. Full variable domain (outside the CDR3, taken from reference TRBV5-1 and TRBJ2-1): KAGVTQTPRYLIKTRGQQVTLSCSPISGHRSVSWYQQTPGQGLQFLFEYFSETQRNKGNFPGRFSGRQFSNSRSEMNVSTLELGDSALYLCASSLQGAGGYNEQFFGPGTRLTVL.

The chain has TRBV5-6 and TRBJ1-2, with TRBD1 as a possible D gene (5 bases). Germline loops: CDR1 SGHDT, CDR2 YYEEEE. The V gene lost 0 bases and the J gene lost 2 bases, with 11 bases spanning the gap. This CDR3 is 15 amino acids long. CDR3 protein: CASSLAAGFNYGYTF. Written as DNA, the CDR3 is TGTGCCAGCAGCTTGGCCGCAGGGTTCAACTATGGCTACACCTTC.

V usage is TRBV18 and J usage is TRBJ1-2; TRBD1 might be the D (5 bases). The V gene's germline CDR1 is KGHSH and CDR2 LQKENI. Trimming took off 2 bases at V and 2 bases at J, with 9 bases between the two ends. The CDR3 covers 14 residues. The CDR3 bases are TGTGCCAGCTCACCAAGGGGCCCAAACTATGGCTACACCTTC. Translating it yields CASSPRGPNYGYTF.

The DNA of the CDR3 is TGTGCCAGCAGTTACAGCAATCCGAACACCGGGGAGCTGTTTTTT. Translating it yields CASSYSNPNTGELFF. The chain links TRBV6-5 to TRBJ2-2; D unresolved. This CDR3 spans 15 amino acids. V was clipped by 2 bases and J by 0 bases, with 7 bases between them. CDR1 MNHEY and CDR2 SVGAGI come from the germline V gene.

The genes are TRBV6-6 and TRBJ1-1; possible D gene TRBD1, 5 bases. Germline V gene lookup returns CDR1 MNHNY and CDR2 SVGAGI (reference sequence). CDR3 size: 12 residues. V was pared by 0 bases and J by 11 bases, with 10 bases between. The CDR3 reads CASSYSAGLAFF. The CDR3 DNA sequence: TGTGCCAGCAGTTACTCGGCAGGGCTCGCTTTCTTT.

The chain combines TRBV5-1 with TRBJ2-2, with 9 bases identical to TRBD1. J lost 4 bases, V lost 4 bases, and 5 bases had no gene match. CDR1 and CDR2 from the germline V gene are SGHRS and YFSETQ. The CDR3 extends over 15 amino acids. CDR3 loop: CASSLGQGGTGELFF. In DNA form, the CDR3 reads TGCGCCAGCAGCCTGGGACAGGGAGGCACCGGGGAGCTGTTTTTT.

J is TRBJ2-7 and V is TRBV7-8, with no clear D. CDR1 and CDR2 from the germline V gene are SGHVS and FQNEAQ. V was trimmed by 8 bases and J by 6 bases, leaving 20 bases between them. This CDR3 comprises 14 residues. This CDR3 is CASRRWQDAGEQYF. CDR3 in DNA: TGTGCCAGCCGACGGTGGCAGGATGCAGGCGAGCAGTACTTC.

This chain uses TRBV25-1 with TRBJ2-1; 9 nucleotides agree with TRBD1. Germline CDR1 and CDR2: MGHDK and SYGVNS. Germline trimming cut 6 bases from V and 4 bases from J; bases unmatched to any gene: 10. CDR3 length equals 16 residues. The CDR3 DNA reads as TGTGCCAGCAGCCCGACAGGGGGGGCTGGTTACAATGAGCAGTTCTTC. This sequence encodes CASSPTGGAGYNEQFF. Filled out from reference TRBV25-1 and TRBJ2-1, the complete variable domain reads EADIYQTPRYLVIGTGKKITLECSQTMGHDKMYWYQQDPGMELHLIHYSYGVNSTEKGDLSSESTVSRIRTEHFPLTLESARPSHTSQYLCASSPTGGAGYNEQFFGPGTRLTVL.

The V gene is TRBV18, the J gene TRBJ1-1; D is unresolved. Trimming cost V 3 bases and J 0 bases, with 5 bases left between them. Germline V gene sequence: CDR1 KGHSH, CDR2 LQKENI. The CDR3 is made up of 13 amino acids. Here the CDR3 DNA reads TGTGCCAGCTCACCTTATATGAACACTGAAGCTTTCTTT. This sequence encodes CASSPYMNTEAFF.